These T cell receptor beta chains were read from a single sample in a study of CD8 T cells in Susac syndrome. TCRdb re-called the immunoSEQ multiplex PCR reads with MiXCR, one entry per CDR3 protein. This sample has about 240,000 distinct CDR3 sequences, with 96% found just once. Sequenced: CD4+ T cells from PBMCs. The receptor set was obtained from a human donor with Susac syndrome. The CDR3 runs from the conserved cysteine through the conserved F or W. Each record gives: clone size, J gene, V gene, D gene, CDR3 DNA, CDR3 protein. D genes are given only for firm matches. Size values are once, few and many counts, or a class for expanded clones, and some rows have none.

>once|TRBJ1-1|TRBV30|NA
TGTGCCTGGAGTGTCGGTTTTGGAGCTTTCTTT
CAWSVGFGAFF
>NA|TRBJ1-3|TRBV9|NA
TGTGCCAGCAGCGTGGGGGGAACCTCTGGAAACACCATATATTTT
CASSVGGTSGNTIYF
>NA|TRBJ2-7|TRBV12-3/TRBV12-4|NA
TGTGCCAGCAGCAAGAACTACGAGCAGTACTTC
CASSKNYEQYF
>once|TRBJ1-5|TRBV20-1|NA
TGCAGTGCGGTAGAGCAGGGCTTAGGGCCCCAGCATTTT
CSAVEQGLGPQHF
>NA|TRBJ2-7|TRBV14|TRBD2
TGTGCCAGCAGCCAAGTGAGACTAGCGGGAGTTGAGCAGTACTTC
CASSQVRLAGVEQYF
>NA|TRBJ2-4|TRBV28|NA
TGTGCCAGCAGTTTCCAAAACATTCAGTACTTC
CASSFQNIQYF
>NA|TRBJ2-7|TRBV7-9|NA
TGTGCCAGCAGCTTGGGTATTAGTGAGCAGTACTTC
CASSLGISEQYF
>once|TRBJ2-3|TRBV2|TRBD1
TGTGCCAGCAGTTCCGGGACAGTCACAGATACGCAGTATTTT
CASSSGTVTDTQYF
>NA|TRBJ1-1|TRBV28|NA
TGTGCCAGCAGTAGTAAAAGGGACACTGAAGCTTTCTTT
CASSSKRDTEAFF
>NA|TRBJ2-7|TRBV5-1|TRBD1
TGCGCCAGCAGCATCGACAGGGGCCACGAGCAGTACTTC
CASSIDRGHEQYF
>once|TRBJ2-1|TRBV13|NA
TGTGCCAGCAGCCTCCGACTAGGCCCCACCTACAATGAGCAGTTCTTC
CASSLRLGPTYNEQFF
>NA|TRBJ1-1|TRBV10-3|NA
TGTGCCATCAGTGCCGGGACATCAACGGTGGGAGCTTTCTTT
CAISAGTSTVGAFF
>NA|TRBJ2-2|TRBV28|TRBD2
TGTGCCAGCAGTTTATTTCTGGGCGGGAGGGCCATGCACACCGGGGAGCTGTTTTTT
CASSLFLGGRAMHTGELFF
>NA|TRBJ1-2|TRBV13|NA
TGTGCCAGCAGCCTCAGGAGTCGCTATGGCTACACCTTC
CASSLRSRYGYTF
>once|TRBJ2-6|TRBV25-1|NA
TGTGCCAGCAGTGAAGCAGGGGTGGTCTCTGGGGCCAACGTCCTGACTTTC
CASSEAGVVSGANVLTF
>NA|TRBJ2-7|TRBV6-1|TRBD2
TGTGCCAGCAGTACCGGGACTAGCGGGAGCTTTGCCTACGAGCAGTACTTC
CASSTGTSGSFAYEQYF
>NA|TRBJ2-7|TRBV4-1|TRBD2
TGCGCCAGCAGCCAAGGGAACGCTTACGGGAGGTACGAGCAGTACTTC
CASSQGNAYGRYEQYF
>NA|TRBJ2-1|TRBV6-6|TRBD1
TGTGCCAGCACCCTGGGACAGGGGGCCTATGAGCAGTTCTTC
CASTLGQGAYEQFF
>NA|TRBJ2-5|TRBV9|NA
TGTGCCAGCAGCGGGTCCCCATGGGAGACCCAGTACTTC
CASSGSPWETQYF
>NA|TRBJ1-2|TRBV10-3|NA
TGTGCCATCGGCGGGCAGGGACCGGTTGGCTACACCTTC
CAIGGQGPVGYTF
>NA|TRBJ2-5|TRBV20-1|TRBD2
TGCAGTGCTAGGGAGAGCGGGAGTGGGGGGGAGACCCAGTACTTC
CSARESGSGGETQYF